Shown below are 10 T cell receptor beta chains from a single sample sequenced in a study of CD8 T cells in Susac syndrome. cDNA came from approximately 0.5 to 1 ug RNA primed by random hexamers. TCRdb analysed the immunoSEQ multiplex PCR reads with MiXCR anew, one entry per CDR3 protein. Found here are 100,000 or so distinct CDR3 sequences, about 90% of them singletons; the top ten hold roughly 0.14%. Sequenced sample: CD4+ T cells from PBMCs. These receptors were taken from a human donor in good health.

CDR3 coding DNA: TGTGCCAGCAGCTTGAGATTTGCTAGCGGGGGAGGGGAGCAGTTCTTC. Amino acid sequence: CASSLRFASGGGEQFF. The chain has TRBV5-6 and TRBJ2-1; 10 bases are a match to TRBD2. The CDR3 runs 16 residues. Germline values: CDR1 SGHDT, CDR2 YYEEEE. With 1 base clipped from V and 10 bases from J, the junction kept 11 bases outside the gene matches. The full variable domain, its missing parts supplied by reference TRBV5-6 and TRBJ2-1, is DAGVTQSPTHLIKTRGQQVTLRCSPKSGHDTVSWYQQALGQGPQFIFQYYEEEERQRGNFPDRFSGHQFPNYSSELNVNALLLGDSALYLCASSLRFASGGGEQFFGPGTRLTVL.

V gene TRBV6-1 combines with J gene TRBJ2-1, with TRBD1 matching over 7 bases. This CDR3 comprises 16 residues. In germline, CDR1 is MNHNS, CDR2 SASEGT. V dropped 6 bases and J dropped 0; count of bases not matched to a gene: 8. CDR3 DNA: TGTGCCAGCAGAACTACAGGGGTAGGCTCCTACAATGAGCAGTTCTTC. It specifies CASRTTGVGSYNEQFF.

This chain links TRBV7-9 with TRBJ2-2; D gene ambiguous. Germline V lookup: CDR1 SEHNR, CDR2 FQNEAQ (reference sequence). This CDR3 has 14 residues. Trimming stripped 7 bases from V and 6 bases from J, with 15 bases between. CDR3 sequence (DNA): TGTGCCAGCAAGGAACGAGAGATGGCCGGGGAGCTGTTTTTT. Protein product: CASKEREMAGELFF.

The chain has TRBV20-1 and TRBJ1-5; D may be TRBD1 (5 bases). The CDR3 consists of 16 residues. V was trimmed by 3 bases and J by 4 bases, leaving 19 bases between them. Germline V gene data show CDR1 as DFQATT and CDR2 as SNEGSKA (reference sequence). CDR3 sequence: CSARDAELGGNQPQHF. The CDR3 DNA follows: TGCAGTGCTAGGGACGCGGAATTGGGGGGTAATCAGCCCCAGCATTTT.

The V and J genes are TRBV5-6 and TRBJ2-5, with TRBD1 matching over 8 bases. There are 15 residues in the CDR3. CDR1 is SGHDT, CDR2 YYEEEE, per germline. V gave up 1 base and J gave up 5 bases; unmatched junction bases: 7. CDR3 in DNA: TGTGCCAGCAGCTTGAGGACAGGGTCGAGGGAGACCCAGTACTTC. This sequence encodes CASSLRTGSRETQYF. The whole variable domain, filled in from reference TRBV5-6 and TRBJ2-5, reads DAGVTQSPTHLIKTRGQQVTLRCSPKSGHDTVSWYQQALGQGPQFIFQYYEEEERQRGNFPDRFSGHQFPNYSSELNVNALLLGDSALYLCASSLRTGSRETQYFGPGTRLLVL.

This chain connects TRBV7-2 to TRBJ1-2; 8 nucleotides align to TRBD1. The length of the CDR3 is 14 residues. V gave up 3 bases and J gave up 5 bases; unmatched junction bases: 5. Germline lookup yields CDR1 SGHTA and CDR2 FQGNSA. CDR3 sequence reads: CASSFAGGGYGYTF. CDR3 DNA: TGTGCCAGCAGCTTCGCAGGGGGCGGATATGGCTACACCTTC. Looking up the rest from reference TRBV7-2 and TRBJ1-2 gives the full variable domain: GAGVSQSPSNKVTEKGKDVELRCDPISGHTALYWYRQSLGQGLEFLIYFQGNSAPDKSGLPSDRFSAERTGGSVSTLTIQRTQQEDSAVYLCASSFAGGGYGYTFGSGTRLTVV.

Written as DNA, the CDR3 is TGTGCCAGTAGTATAGAGGCTTCAGGACGGCAAGAGACCCAGTACTTC. This gives the protein CASSIEASGRQETQYF. The chain couples TRBV19 to TRBJ2-5; D remains unclear. The CDR3 is made up of 16 amino acids. Germline V lookup: CDR1 LNHDA, CDR2 SQIVND (reference sequence). V shed 0 bases and J shed 2 bases, with 13 bases lying between them.

The chain links TRBV6-6 to TRBJ2-2; 9 positions match TRBD2. The trim removed 2 bases at V and 0 bases at J, leaving 1 base unmatched. There are 16 residues in the CDR3. Germline V gives CDR1 MNHNY, CDR2 SVGAGI (reference sequence). The CDR3 region is CASSYPSGTNTGELFF. The CDR3 DNA follows: TGTGCCAGCAGTTACCCTAGCGGGACGAACACCGGGGAGCTGTTTTTT.

The rearrangement links TRBV27 to TRBJ2-1, with 8 bases identical to TRBD2. The CDR3 length is 12 residues. V lost 7 bases, J lost 14 bases, and 10 bases stayed unmatched. CDR1 is MNHEY, CDR2 SMNVEV, per germline (reference sequence). CDR3 coding DNA: TGTGCCAGCATGGGGAGAGGGACTAGAGAGTTCTTC. Translating it yields CASMGRGTREFF.

This chain uses TRBV27 with TRBJ1-1; maybe TRBD1 (5 bases). The CDR3 runs to 14 residues. V was clipped by 5 bases and J by 2 bases, with 12 bases between them. The germline V gene has CDR1 MNHEY and CDR2 SMNVEV (reference sequence). The CDR3 sequence: CASSRDGKNTEAFF. CDR3 DNA sequence: TGTGCCAGCAGTCGGGACGGTAAAAACACTGAAGCTTTCTTT.